The rows below give T cell receptor beta chains drawn from one sample of a study of memory CD4+ T cells and cytomegalovirus serostatus. Data came from immunoSEQ multiplex PCR; TCRdb stores just in-frame clones and leaves some out. The table lists 35,000 to 50,000 clones, about four fifths of them singletons, with roughly 1.1% in the top ten. The sequenced sample was memory CD4+ T cells from blood. The receptors originated from an adult in good health and CMV-seronegative. CDR3s include the opening cysteine and the closing phenylalanine or tryptophan.

j_call v_call cdr3_aa
TRBJ1-5 TRBV7-9 CASSLENQPQHF
TRBJ1-1 TRBV11-2 CASSTRQGGEAFF
TRBJ2-5 TRBV19 CASSGLAGGQETQYF
TRBJ1-2 TRBV4-1 CASSQPTRGASLGYGYTF
TRBJ2-5 TRBV29-1 CSVGLQGRETQYF
TRBJ1-2 TRBV19 CASTGQRNYGYTF
TRBJ1-2 TRBV7-2 CASSLTGPNYGYTF
TRBJ2-7 TRBV30 CAWSRGLAASYEQYF
TRBJ2-1 TRBV5-1 CASSFSSYSGWQKYNEQFF
TRBJ1-4 TRBV30 CAWSGGLDEKLFF
TRBJ1-4 TRBV5-5 CASSPRTAGGEKLFF
TRBJ1-6 TRBV11-3 CASSFRTGANSPLHF
TRBJ1-3 TRBV19 CASKVYLSGNTIYF
TRBJ2-7 TRBV6-5 CASRRGGSSYEQYF
TRBJ2-5 TRBV29-1 CSVGKAGGAETQYF
TRBJ1-5 TRBV18 CASSPSGQSNQPQHF
TRBJ2-3 TRBV7-2 CASTSRVGSTDTQYF
TRBJ1-6 TRBV30 CAWSVGDPNSPLHF
TRBJ1-2 TRBV7-2 CASSSDWAAASQGYTF
TRBJ2-2 TRBV18 CASSPAGTGELFF